This entry describes one T cell receptor beta chain. In this sample, this clonotype turned up once. There is no known antigen for this receptor. Base quality data are lacking; no much larger clone is found one base away. A solitary read yields weak support. The library was prepared using RT-PCR. Sequencing took place on an Illumina MiSeq. TCRdb trimmed public reads at Q25 via fastp, called clones via MiXCR and kept in-frame beta chains. Every entry covers one CDR3 protein and lists the most common genes and DNA from its rows. The sample table holds around 400 distinct CDR3 sequences, of which roughly 50% were seen once. Roughly 10% of the sample comes from the top ten. The entry originates in a study of CD4 T cell repertoires and nickel (dated by TCRdb to 2020 to 2022). This receptor was obtained from a human donor in a nickel allergy study, with or without nickel allergy (not recorded which). It is not recorded whether this sample comes from one donor or several. Material: CD4+ T cells from blood, not recorded whether cultured.

The bases are TGTGCCATCAGTGAGTCGAGACAACACCCCGGGCATGGCTACACCTTC. It translates as CAISESRQHPGHGYTF. Recombination linked TRBV10-3 to TRBJ1-2; confidence is insufficient to name the D gene. CDR1 is given as ENHRY and CDR2 as SYGVKD, both from the germline V gene. From the cysteine through the phenylalanine, the CDR3 covers 16 amino acids. The kept DNA is CDR3 alone, 48 bases in frame from the first base. The junction carries 17 bases between V and J, which are trimmed by 0 bases and 6 bases respectively.